The sequence of this TCR beta chain was determined in a study of radiotherapy plus CTLA-4 blockade in lung cancer. The assay was immunoSEQ multiplex PCR, and TCRdb's table has in-frame clones only and misses some. This table has about 95,000 clones, approximately 83% appearing once. The CDR3 loop spans 14 amino acids. CDR1 and CDR2 (germline): PRHDT, FYEKMQ (reference sequence). Between the trimmed V and J ends, which lost 4 bases and 1 base, there was a span of 11 bases. This material consisted of peripheral blood, taken from a patient treated with radiotherapy plus ipilimumab. The chain is built from TRBV13 and TRBJ2-7; tentatively, D is TRBD1 or TRBD2 (5 bases each). This receptor was obtained from a human donor with non-small cell lung cancer who had stable disease on radiotherapy plus ipilimumab. The CDR3 is CASSSPWGSYEQYF. For the CDR3, the DNA is TGTGCCAGCAGCTCCCCCTGGGGGTCCTACGAGCAGTACTTC. The whole variable domain, filled in from reference TRBV13 and TRBJ2-7, reads AAGVIQSPRHLIKEKRETATLKCYPIPRHDTVYWYQQGPGQDPQFLISFYEKMQSDKGSIPDRFSAQQFSDYHSELNMSSLELGDSALYFCASSSPWGSYEQYFGPGTRLTVT.